A selection of T cell receptor beta chains follows, all from one sample in a study of T-cell memory formation after mild COVID-19. TCRdb re-called the 5' RACE reads through MiXCR, storing one row per CDR3 protein. The table has about 350,000 distinct CDR3 sequences, roughly 15% seen once. Sequenced input: PBMCs or a T cell subset sorted from them (not recorded which). Receptor source: a man younger than 35 who had mild COVID-19 (a few samples of this study predate the infection). Cell type and time point are not known. CDR3s include the opening cysteine and the closing phenylalanine or tryptophan. The D gene is left open where the match is weak. Part of the rows lack a size; the others show once, few, many or a class for expanded clones.

TGCAGTGCCGGACAGGGGGCCGTCTATGGCTACACCTTC,CSAGQGAVYGYTF,.,TRBJ1-2,TRBV20-1,TRBD1
TGTGCCAGCAGCGAAGGAAACACCGGGGAGCTGTTTTTT,CASSEGNTGELFF,few,TRBJ2-2,TRBV9,.
TGTGCCAGCAGTTACTCGAAGGTCGCGGTAGCTAACTATGGCTACACCTTC,CASSYSKVAVANYGYTF,few,TRBJ1-2,TRBV6-5,.
TGTGCCAGCAGTTACTCGGGGACCGATCAGCCCCAGCATTTT,CASSYSGTDQPQHF,few,TRBJ1-5,TRBV6-2/TRBV6-3,.
TGTGCCAGCAGCTCGGGGGACAGGGTGGCGGAAAAACTGTTTTTT,CASSSGDRVAEKLFF,.,TRBJ1-4,TRBV7-9,TRBD1
TGTGCCAGCAGTCGCGGGGCAATCCGCACAGATACGCAGTATTTT,CASSRGAIRTDTQYF,few,TRBJ2-3,TRBV27,.
TGTGCCAGCAGCAAAGGGAGTTGCACTGGGGCCAACGTCCTGACTTTC,CASSKGSCTGANVLTF,once,TRBJ2-6,TRBV21-1,.
TGTGCCAGCAGTCCCGGGACAGGTTCGACCGGGGAGCTGTTTTTT,CASSPGTGSTGELFF,many,TRBJ2-2,TRBV12-3/TRBV12-4,TRBD1
TGTGCCAGCAGGGCTCAGGGGGCGAAAGAGACCCAGTACTTC,CASRAQGAKETQYF,.,TRBJ2-5,TRBV5-4,TRBD1
TGTGCCAGCAGCATTCAATCTTATGGCTACACCTTC,CASSIQSYGYTF,few,TRBJ1-2,TRBV7-2,.
TGTGCCAGTAGTATGGGACAGGGAGGGGACATTCAGTACTTC,CASSMGQGGDIQYF,few,TRBJ2-4,TRBV19,TRBD1
TGCGCCAGCAGCCCTTCAGGGGTTATGGAAGATACGCAGTATTTT,CASSPSGVMEDTQYF,few,TRBJ2-3,TRBV5-1,.
TGTGCCAGCAGTTTTGACTCGAGCATAACAGATACGCAGTATTTT,CASSFDSSITDTQYF,few,TRBJ2-3,TRBV12-3/TRBV12-4,.
TGTGCCAGCAGCCAGAGGAGCGGGGGGCCGTTAGGTGAGCAGTTCTTC,CASSQRSGGPLGEQFF,many,TRBJ2-1,TRBV4-2,TRBD2
TGTGCCAGCAGCGCCGATCTCGGGACTTCCGAGCAGTACTTC,CASSADLGTSEQYF,few,TRBJ2-7,TRBV9,.
TGCGCCAGCAGCCAAGTGCCAGAAAGCTCCTATAATTCACCCCTCCACTTT,CASSQVPESSYNSPLHF,few,TRBJ1-6,TRBV4-1,.
TGTGCCATCAGTGGGGACAGGGGACACGAGCAGTACTTC,CAISGDRGHEQYF,few,TRBJ2-7,TRBV10-3,TRBD1
TGTGCCAGCAGTTACAGGGCGTCGGGCACAGATACGCAGTATTTT,CASSYRASGTDTQYF,.,TRBJ2-3,TRBV12-3/TRBV12-4,.
TGCGCCAGCAGTCACCAGCAGACAGGGTCGGGCACTGAAGCTTTCTTT,CASSHQQTGSGTEAFF,.,TRBJ1-1,TRBV5-1,TRBD1
TGCGCCAGCAGCCAAAAGGCGCGGGGCCAAGAGACCCAGTACTTC,CASSQKARGQETQYF,.,TRBJ2-5,TRBV4-3,.
TGCGCCAGCGCCGGGACGGACTATGGCTACACCTTC,CASAGTDYGYTF,.,TRBJ1-2,TRBV5-1,.
TGCAGCCTAGTTAGCGGGGGAGAGACCCAGTACTTC,CSLVSGGETQYF,few,TRBJ2-5,TRBV20-1,TRBD2
TGCGCCAGCAGCCCACAGGGGGCCCCTCAGCCCCAGCATTTT,CASSPQGAPQPQHF,.,TRBJ1-5,TRBV5-1,TRBD1
TGTGCCAGCAGCCCAACCACTAACTATGGCTACACCTTC,CASSPTTNYGYTF,.,TRBJ1-2,TRBV7-3,.
TGTGCCAGCAGCCGGACAGGGTGGGAGCAGTACTTC,CASSRTGWEQYF,many,TRBJ2-7,TRBV11-2,TRBD1
TGTGCCAGCAGCTCTCACCCTCCGGGGGCTACTAATGAAAAACTGTTTTTT,CASSSHPPGATNEKLFF,few,TRBJ1-4,TRBV5-5,.
TGTGCCAGCAATTTCAGACCCGGGACAGGGGGCGCATACAATGAGCAGTTCTTC,CASNFRPGTGGAYNEQFF,few,TRBJ2-1,TRBV6-6,TRBD1
TGCGCCAGCAGCTTGATGACAGGGGGCCCCACTGAAGCTTTCTTT,CASSLMTGGPTEAFF,.,TRBJ1-1,TRBV5-1,TRBD1
TGTGCCAGCAGAGCAGCGGGACAGGGGCAACGACTTAGCTCCTACAATGAGCAGTTCTTC,CASRAAGQGQRLSSYNEQFF,.,TRBJ2-1,TRBV6-5,TRBD1
TGTGCCAGCAGCCCCGGACAGGGAGAGCAGTACTTC,CASSPGQGEQYF,many,TRBJ2-7,TRBV12-3/TRBV12-4,TRBD1
TGTGCCAGCACCAAGACTAGCGGCTACAATGAGCAGTTCTTC,CASTKTSGYNEQFF,few,TRBJ2-1,TRBV6-2/TRBV6-3,TRBD2
TGTGCCAGCAGTTACTTGGGACAGGGGAGCTACGAGCAGTACTTC,CASSYLGQGSYEQYF,.,TRBJ2-7,TRBV6-5,TRBD1
TGTGCCAGCAGCCCAGACAGGGGGAACACCGGGGAGCTGTTTTTT,CASSPDRGNTGELFF,few,TRBJ2-2,TRBV7-2,TRBD1
TGTGCCAGCAGCCCCGGGGGCCGCTACAATGAGCAGTTCTTC,CASSPGGRYNEQFF,.,TRBJ2-1,TRBV7-2,.
TGTGCCAGCAGTTTAATCGGTGTCAATCAGCCCCAGCATTTT,CASSLIGVNQPQHF,.,TRBJ1-5,TRBV12-3/TRBV12-4,.
TGTGCCAGCAGTTATAATCTACCAGGGGGGTACGAGCAGTACTTC,CASSYNLPGGYEQYF,few,TRBJ2-7,TRBV6-5,.
TGCAGTGCTATTGGGACCACTTTTTACAATGAGCAGTTCTTC,CSAIGTTFYNEQFF,few,TRBJ2-1,TRBV20-1,.
TGTGCCACCAGCAGAGCCAAAGGAGGGGGCCCAGATACGCAGTATTTT,CATSRAKGGGPDTQYF,few,TRBJ2-3,TRBV15,.
TGTGCCAGCAGCTCAGGTCGACAGGGACCTTCACCCCTCCACTTT,CASSSGRQGPSPLHF,.,TRBJ1-6,TRBV7-9,TRBD1
TGTGCCAGCAGCCTATCGGACAGGGGACTCTACGAGCAGTACTTC,CASSLSDRGLYEQYF,few,TRBJ2-7,TRBV11-2,TRBD1
TGTGCCAGCAGCTTATGGACAGGTAGCACAGATACGCAGTATTTT,CASSLWTGSTDTQYF,few,TRBJ2-3,TRBV7-6,TRBD1
TGTGCCAGCAGTTCCTTAGCGGCAGATACGCAGTATTTT,CASSSLAADTQYF,many,TRBJ2-3,TRBV7-3,.
TGTGCCAGCAGCGTATCTCAGGGGCGGGGAGATACGCAGTATTTT,CASSVSQGRGDTQYF,.,TRBJ2-3,TRBV9,.
TGCGCCAGCAGCCAAGGACAGGGGCAGACCGGGGAGCTGTTTTTT,CASSQGQGQTGELFF,.,TRBJ2-2,TRBV4-1,TRBD1
TGCAGCGTTGCCGGCAGGGGCGACCTTCCTAACTATGGCTACACCTTC,CSVAGRGDLPNYGYTF,.,TRBJ1-2,TRBV29-1,.
TGTGCCAGCTCACCGCAGGGGGTCACAGATACGCAGTATTTT,CASSPQGVTDTQYF,few,TRBJ2-3,TRBV18,TRBD1
TGTGCCAGCAGTTTAATGTGGGTAGCTGAAGCTTTCTTT,CASSLMWVAEAFF,many,TRBJ1-1,TRBV12-3/TRBV12-4,.
TGTGCCAGCAGTCCACCCACGGAGCGTGAAAAACTGTTTTTT,CASSPPTEREKLFF,.,TRBJ1-4,TRBV12-3/TRBV12-4,.
TGTGCCAGCAGCCCGGGCCGTGCGGGGGGCCTATCCATTCAGTACTTC,CASSPGRAGGLSIQYF,few,TRBJ2-4,TRBV7-9,TRBD2
TGCGCCAGCAGCGTGATTGACCTCGATAATTCACCCCTCCACTTT,CASSVIDLDNSPLHF,.,TRBJ1-6,TRBV5-1,.
TGTGCCAGCAGTTACTCGAGAAGGGGGGGCGGTGGCTACACCTTC,CASSYSRRGGGGYTF,.,TRBJ1-2,TRBV6-5,.
TGCGCCAGCAGCTTGGACTCAGCCAAAAACATTCAGTACTTC,CASSLDSAKNIQYF,many,TRBJ2-4,TRBV5-1,.
TGTGCCAGCAGCTTACGGAAGGGGACTAGCGGGTCCAATGAGCAGTTCTTC,CASSLRKGTSGSNEQFF,.,TRBJ2-1,TRBV7-8,TRBD2
TGTGCCAGCAGCCCCTGGGGACAGGGAAGAACTGAAGCTTTCTTT,CASSPWGQGRTEAFF,.,TRBJ1-1,TRBV3-1,TRBD1
TGTGCCAGCAGCTTGTTCCAGGGGTCGATCGGCTACACCTTC,CASSLFQGSIGYTF,.,TRBJ1-2,TRBV5-6,.
TGTGCCAGCAGTGTCCTTGGACAGCATCTCTATGGCTACACCTTC,CASSVLGQHLYGYTF,.,TRBJ1-2,TRBV12-3/TRBV12-4,.
TGCGCCAGCAGCCAAGTCCAGGGGCCAGAGACCCAGTACTTC,CASSQVQGPETQYF,many,TRBJ2-5,TRBV4-1,.
TGTGCCAGCAGCCCCACGACGGGAGCTATCTACGAGCAGTACTTC,CASSPTTGAIYEQYF,few,TRBJ2-7,TRBV7-9,.
TGTGCCAGCAGCCAAAGCGAGGGGGCGGGGGGCACTGAAGCTTTCTTT,CASSQSEGAGGTEAFF,few,TRBJ1-1,TRBV7-8,TRBD1
TGTGCCAGCAGCTTATCAAGGTCGGGGTTTGATGGCTACACCTTC,CASSLSRSGFDGYTF,many,TRBJ1-2,TRBV12-3/TRBV12-4,.